The 15 T cell receptor beta chains below all came from one sample that was sequenced in a study of technical replicates of blood from a handful of donors. TCRdb's table, derived via immunoSEQ multiplex PCR, lists solely in-frame clones and lacks some. The sample has tens of thousands of clones, around 94% seen once. The sample taken for sequencing was T cells isolated from PBMCs. The receptors shown here come from a human donor in good health.

This chain joins TRBV29-1 and TRBJ2-5, with TRBD1 matching over 7 bases. V lost 4 bases and J lost 2; bases outside the gene matches: 1. The CDR3 extends over 12 amino acids. Looked up from germline, CDR1 is SQVTM and CDR2 is ANQGSEA. In DNA form, the CDR3 reads TGCAGCGTTGCGGGACAGCAAGAGACCCAGTACTTC. Its protein is CSVAGQQETQYF.

The J gene is TRBJ2-1, the V gene TRBV20-1, with D hard to call. Germline CDR1 is DFQATT and CDR2 is SNEGSKA (reference sequence). The CDR3 length is 10 residues. The germline V and J ends were trimmed by 5 bases and 7 bases, with 6 bases remaining between them. The DNA of the CDR3 is TGCAGTGCTGAGAGTAATGAGCAGTTCTTC. Translating it yields CSAESNEQFF.

The chain links TRBV7-8 to TRBJ2-7, with D possibly TRBD2 on 5 matching bases. The CDR3 has 14 amino acids. Germline V CDR1 and CDR2: SGHVS, FQNEAQ. The V end was cut by 1 base, the J end by 7 bases, with 14 bases between. Here the CDR3 reads CASSLGTSYEEQYF. CDR3 coding DNA: TGTGCCAGCAGCTTAGGGACTTCTTACGAGGAGCAGTACTTC.

CDR3 coding DNA: TGTGCCAGCAGAGCCCTACAGGGATTCCAAGAGACCCAGTACTTC. Protein: CASRALQGFQETQYF. The genes are TRBV11-2 and TRBJ2-5; weak D call: TRBD1 (6 bases). CDR3 size: 15 residues. Germline CDR1 and CDR2: SGHAT and FQNNGV. The germline V and J ends were trimmed by 6 bases and 1 base, with 15 bases remaining between them.

The CDR3 spells CASSRGLEQYF. The CDR3 nucleotides read TGTGCCAGCAGCCGGGGGTTAGAGCAGTACTTC. This chain joins TRBV6-5 and TRBJ2-7; tentatively, D is TRBD2 (6 bases). The CDR3 has 11 amino acids. Germline assignment: CDR1 MNHEY and CDR2 SVGAGI. Trimming shortened V by 6 bases and J by 7 bases, and 10 bases separated the two germline ends.

The rearrangement links TRBV9 to TRBJ2-1, with D possibly matching TRBD2 (5 bases). The CDR3 length is 13 residues. V lost 4 bases and J lost 7, with 12 bases in between. In germline, CDR1 is SGDLS, CDR2 YYNGEE. This CDR3 reads CASSPSRGNEQFF. The CDR3 DNA reads as TGTGCCAGCAGCCCCAGCCGAGGGAATGAGCAGTTCTTC. Full variable domain (rest looked up from reference TRBV9 and TRBJ2-1): DSGVTQTPKHLITATGQRVTLRCSPRSGDLSVYWYQQSLDQGLQFLIQYYNGEERAKGNILERFSAQQFPDLHSELNLSSLELGDSALYFCASSPSRGNEQFFGPGTRLTVL.

The CDR3 reads CAISESGQNTDTQYF. Here the CDR3 DNA reads TGTGCCATCAGTGAGTCAGGACAGAACACAGATACGCAGTATTTT. This rearrangement joins TRBV10-3 to TRBJ2-3; weak D call: TRBD1 (6 bases). The V and J ends lost 0 bases and 2 bases respectively, with 9 bases between them. The CDR3 contains 15 residues. Germline loops: CDR1 ENHRY, CDR2 SYGVKD.

The CDR3 reads CASSQASRSDNEQFF. CDR3 DNA sequence: TGTGCCAGCAGCCAAGCTTCGAGATCCGACAATGAGCAGTTCTTC. The V gene is TRBV4-2, the J gene TRBJ2-1; the D is unclear. Trimming took 1 base from V and 5 from J, leaving 12 bases between them. The CDR3 is 15 amino acids. CDR1 and CDR2 from the germline V gene are LGHNA and YNFKEQ.

The chain employs TRBV7-3 and TRBJ2-2; 10 nucleotides match TRBD2. V lost 4 bases, J lost 5 bases, and 10 bases stayed unmatched. The CDR3 has 17 residues. Germline lookup yields CDR1 SGHTA and CDR2 FQGTGA. The CDR3 sequence: CASSSLIAGGQTGELFF. CDR3 sequence (DNA): TGTGCCAGCAGCTCACTCATAGCGGGGGGCCAAACCGGGGAGCTGTTTTTT.

This chain joins TRBV4-1 and TRBJ2-1, with TRBD2 matching 11 bases. Germline lookup yields CDR1 MGHRA and CDR2 YSYEKL. The CDR3 has 17 amino acids. V lost 4 bases, J lost 4 bases, and 9 bases stayed unmatched. The CDR3 sequence is CASSLRVAGGDYNEQFF. CDR3 sequence (DNA): TGCGCCAGCAGCCTCAGGGTAGCGGGGGGGGATTACAATGAGCAGTTCTTC.

The V gene is TRBV4-1, the J gene TRBJ2-7, with TRBD1 as a possible D gene (6 bases). CDR3 length: 14 amino acids. Germline V gene data show CDR1 as MGHRA and CDR2 as YSYEKL. Trimming left V 4 bases short and J 0 bases short, with 10 bases between. The CDR3 loop is CASSRTEPSYEQYF. The CDR3, as DNA: TGCGCCAGCAGCCGGACAGAACCCTCCTACGAGCAGTACTTC.

The genes are TRBV7-9 and TRBJ2-5; D not certain. Germline lookup yields CDR1 SEHNR and CDR2 FQNEAQ (reference sequence). Trimming cost V 3 bases and J 2 bases, with 4 bases left between them. This CDR3 is 12 amino acids long. CDR3 sequence: CASSFQQETQYF. CDR3 nucleotides: TGTGCCAGCAGCTTCCAACAAGAGACCCAGTACTTC.

The chain recombines TRBV6-6 with TRBJ2-5; maybe TRBD1 (6 bases). The V gene lost 4 bases and the J gene lost 2 bases, with 11 bases spanning the gap. Germline CDR1 reads MNHNY; CDR2 reads SVGAGI (reference sequence). This CDR3 spans 14 amino acids. CDR3 sequence (DNA): TGTGCCAGCAGTTTCGGGACACAACAAGAGACCCAGTACTTC. Residues: CASSFGTQQETQYF.

The chain has TRBV10-1 and TRBJ2-5; 12 nucleotides agree with TRBD2. Germline V CDR1 and CDR2: WNHNN, SYGVQD (reference sequence). J was trimmed by 1 base and V by 6 bases; bases with no gene match: 6. The CDR3 spans 16 residues. In DNA, the CDR3 is TGCGCCAGCAGCGCAGGACTAGCGGGGTTCCAAGAGACCCAGTACTTC. Encoded protein: CASSAGLAGFQETQYF.

This rearrangement joins TRBV29-1 to TRBJ2-2, with TRBD2 as a possible D gene (5 bases). Germline CDR1 is SQVTM and CDR2 is ANQGSEA. The CDR3 is 15 residues long. V lost 7 bases to trimming and J lost 2 bases, with 17 bases between them. CDR3 bases: TGCAGCGCTGCAAAGAATAGCGAAAACACCGGGGAGCTGTTTTTT. Its translation: CSAAKNSENTGELFF.